The source of this T cell receptor (beta chain) is a study of blood T cell repertoires in COVID-19. For the study at large: Sites in the United States, Italy and Spain provided acute and convalescent COVID-19 samples.

Repertoires were generated with immunoSEQ multiplex PCR, while TCRdb's copy carries only in-frame clones and drops some. The sample has about 160,000 clones, over 80% seen once. This clone has a single count. The germline V and J ends were trimmed by 1 base and 4 bases, with 8 bases remaining between them. CDR1 LGHDT and CDR2 YNNKEL come from the germline V gene (reference sequence). The CDR3 runs 14 residues. The receptor was isolated from a woman aged 55-69 years who had recovered from COVID-19. J is TRBJ2-1 and V is TRBV3-1 (or the pseudogene TRBV3-2); D remains unclear. Sequencing was done on a sample of peripheral blood. The CDR3 is CASSQGPLYNEQFF. The CDR3 DNA is TGTGCCAGCAGCCAAGGGCCCCTTTACAATGAGCAGTTCTTC.